These T cell receptor beta chains were read from a single sample in a study of cytomegalovirus exposure and HLA in healthy donors. Clones were sequenced by immunoSEQ multiplex PCR, and TCRdb holds only the in-frame ones, with some missing. This sample has some 190,000 clones, with 70% to 75% found just once. Sequenced material: PBMCs. These receptors all stem from a man aged 30 to 45 in good health and CMV-seropositive. Each CDR3 is given with its conserved first and last residue. The D gene is left open where the match is weak. The listing skips clone size in some rows; elsewhere it reads once, few, many or a size class.

D gene: -; V gene: TRBV5-8; J gene: TRBJ1-5; clone size: -; CDR3 protein: CASSLGKERSNQPQHF; CDR3 DNA: TGTGCCAGCAGCTTGGGTAAGGAGCGTAGCAATCAGCCCCAGCATTTT
D gene: -; V gene: TRBV7-6; J gene: TRBJ1-5; clone size: -; CDR3 protein: CASSLTRVDQPQHF; CDR3 DNA: TGTGCCAGCAGCTTAACCAGGGTCGATCAGCCCCAGCATTTT
D gene: TRBD1; V gene: TRBV6-5; J gene: TRBJ1-5; clone size: once; CDR3 protein: CASSASRGPNQPQHF; CDR3 DNA: TGTGCCAGCAGTGCATCTAGGGGGCCCAATCAGCCCCAGCATTTT
D gene: TRBD1; V gene: TRBV30; J gene: TRBJ1-2; clone size: few; CDR3 protein: CAWRTGTGDGYTF; CDR3 DNA: TGTGCCTGGCGGACCGGGACAGGGGATGGCTACACCTTC
D gene: TRBD2; V gene: TRBV10-3; J gene: TRBJ2-2; clone size: -; CDR3 protein: CAIKASGRANTGELFF; CDR3 DNA: TGTGCCATCAAGGCTAGCGGGAGGGCTAACACCGGGGAGCTGTTTTTT
D gene: TRBD2; V gene: TRBV27; J gene: TRBJ2-7; clone size: -; CDR3 protein: CASSLPASGISEQYF; CDR3 DNA: TGTGCCAGCAGTTTACCGGCTAGCGGGATATCGGAGCAGTACTTC
D gene: TRBD2; V gene: TRBV2; J gene: TRBJ2-7; clone size: -; CDR3 protein: CASSPGLAGVEQYF; CDR3 DNA: TGTGCCAGCAGTCCGGGACTAGCGGGAGTCGAGCAGTACTTC
D gene: -; V gene: TRBV30; J gene: TRBJ1-3; clone size: -; CDR3 protein: CAWSVRSGNTIYF; CDR3 DNA: TGTGCCTGGAGTGTTCGGTCTGGAAACACCATATATTTT
D gene: TRBD2; V gene: TRBV29-1; J gene: TRBJ2-7; clone size: few; CDR3 protein: CSVYTGTSSYEQYF; CDR3 DNA: TGCAGCGTTTATACCGGGACTAGCTCCTACGAGCAGTACTTC
D gene: -; V gene: TRBV28; J gene: TRBJ1-5; clone size: -; CDR3 protein: CASSLGGNSNQPQHF; CDR3 DNA: TGTGCCAGCAGTTTGGGAGGGAATAGCAATCAGCCCCAGCATTTT
D gene: TRBD2; V gene: TRBV5-1; J gene: TRBJ2-3; clone size: once; CDR3 protein: CASSLNLAGGRDTQYF; CDR3 DNA: TGCGCCAGCAGCTTGAACTTAGCGGGGGGGCGTGATACGCAGTATTTT
D gene: TRBD1; V gene: TRBV28; J gene: TRBJ2-7; clone size: -; CDR3 protein: CASSGPGQGTYEQYF; CDR3 DNA: TGTGCCAGCAGTGGTCCGGGACAGGGGACCTACGAGCAGTACTTC
D gene: -; V gene: TRBV5-4; J gene: TRBJ2-5; clone size: -; CDR3 protein: CASSLSGETQYF; CDR3 DNA: TGTGCCAGCAGCCTCTCGGGAGAGACCCAGTACTTC
D gene: TRBD1; V gene: TRBV30; J gene: TRBJ1-6; clone size: -; CDR3 protein: CAWNAGTVYNSPLHF; CDR3 DNA: TGTGCCTGGAATGCAGGGACAGTTTATAATTCACCCCTCCACTTT
D gene: TRBD2; V gene: TRBV27; J gene: TRBJ2-5; clone size: -; CDR3 protein: CASSLSGVSSGTQETQYF; CDR3 DNA: TGTGCCAGCAGTTTATCCGGGGTGTCTAGCGGAACCCAAGAGACCCAGTACTTC
D gene: -; V gene: TRBV6-1; J gene: TRBJ1-1; clone size: -; CDR3 protein: CASSRQTVVDTEAFF; CDR3 DNA: TGTGCCAGCTCCAGACAAACGGTAGTTGACACTGAAGCTTTCTTT
D gene: TRBD1; V gene: TRBV7-2; J gene: TRBJ2-5; clone size: -; CDR3 protein: CASSFRDREQETQYF; CDR3 DNA: TGTGCCAGCAGCTTCCGGGACAGGGAGCAAGAGACCCAGTACTTC
D gene: TRBD1; V gene: TRBV28; J gene: TRBJ1-2; clone size: once; CDR3 protein: CASSFPGGGYGYTF; CDR3 DNA: TGTGCCAGCAGTTTTCCAGGGGGCGGGTATGGCTACACCTTC
D gene: -; V gene: TRBV10-3; J gene: TRBJ2-5; clone size: -; CDR3 protein: CAISERGGGETQYF; CDR3 DNA: TGTGCCATCAGTGAGAGAGGAGGCGGGGAGACCCAGTACTTC
D gene: TRBD2; V gene: TRBV6-5; J gene: TRBJ2-1; clone size: few; CDR3 protein: CASSHGGNYNEQFF; CDR3 DNA: TGTGCCAGCAGTCACGGGGGGAACTACAATGAGCAGTTCTTC
D gene: -; V gene: TRBV4-3; J gene: TRBJ1-5; clone size: -; CDR3 protein: CASSQDNRYNQPQHF; CDR3 DNA: TGCGCCAGCAGCCAAGACAACAGGTACAATCAGCCCCAGCATTTT
D gene: TRBD2; V gene: TRBV30; J gene: TRBJ2-1; clone size: -; CDR3 protein: CAWSEGGTGLAGDYNEQFF; CDR3 DNA: TGTGCCTGGAGTGAGGGGGGCACGGGACTAGCGGGAGACTACAATGAGCAGTTCTTC
D gene: TRBD1; V gene: TRBV7-3; J gene: TRBJ2-2; clone size: -; CDR3 protein: CASSLTGGASGELFF; CDR3 DNA: TGTGCCAGCAGCTTGACAGGGGGCGCGTCCGGGGAGCTGTTTTTT
D gene: -; V gene: TRBV2; J gene: TRBJ2-2; clone size: -; CDR3 protein: CASSGGPGELFF; CDR3 DNA: TGTGCCAGCAGTGGAGGGCCCGGGGAGCTGTTTTTT
D gene: TRBD1; V gene: TRBV4-2; J gene: TRBJ1-2; clone size: once; CDR3 protein: CASSQRTGWCSGYTF; CDR3 DNA: TGTGCCAGCAGCCAAAGGACAGGGTGGTGTTCTGGCTACACCTTC
D gene: -; V gene: TRBV5-1; J gene: TRBJ1-2; clone size: -; CDR3 protein: CASSTSLVGGADYGYTF; CDR3 DNA: TGCGCCAGCAGCACATCTTTGGTTGGAGGGGCCGACTATGGCTACACCTTC